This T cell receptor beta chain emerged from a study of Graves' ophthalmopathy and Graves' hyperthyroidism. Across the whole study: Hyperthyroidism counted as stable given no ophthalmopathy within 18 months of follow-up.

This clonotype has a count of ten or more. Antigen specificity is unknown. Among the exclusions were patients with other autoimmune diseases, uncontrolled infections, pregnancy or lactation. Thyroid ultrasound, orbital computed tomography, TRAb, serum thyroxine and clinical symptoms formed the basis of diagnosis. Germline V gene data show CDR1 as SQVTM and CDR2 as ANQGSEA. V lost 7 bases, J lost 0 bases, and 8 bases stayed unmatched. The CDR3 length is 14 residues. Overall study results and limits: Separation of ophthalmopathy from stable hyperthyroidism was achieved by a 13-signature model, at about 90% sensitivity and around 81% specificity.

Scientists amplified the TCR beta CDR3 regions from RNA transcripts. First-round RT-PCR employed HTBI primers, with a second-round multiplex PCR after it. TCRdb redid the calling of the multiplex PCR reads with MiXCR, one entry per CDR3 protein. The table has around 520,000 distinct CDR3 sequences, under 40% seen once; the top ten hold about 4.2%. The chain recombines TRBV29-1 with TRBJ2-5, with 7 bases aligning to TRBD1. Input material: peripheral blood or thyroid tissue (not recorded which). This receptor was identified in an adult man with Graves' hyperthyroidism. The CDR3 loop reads CSAVGTANQETQYF. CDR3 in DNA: TGCAGCGCCGTGGGGACAGCCAACCAAGAGACCCAGTACTTC.